This T cell receptor beta chain stems from a study of blood T cell repertoires in COVID-19 (dated by TCRdb to the early 2020s). In the study overall: Samples covering the acute and convalescent phases of COVID-19 were provided by collaborators in the United States, Italy and Spain. The material from the prospective study consisted of cDNA or gDNA derived from T cells, B-cell-depleted T cells, or PBMCs. The dataset comprised deeply sampled blood TCRbeta repertoires from subjects exposed to, actively infected with, or recovered from COVID-19. The repertoires were released in a freely available public database meant as a resource for research on the immune response to SARS-CoV-2. Samples came from the ongoing ImmuneRACE study (first 160 participants) plus 1,254 subjects from 6 global collaborators. A de-identified subject ID, COVID-19 status, age in years and sex were almost always included in the sample metadata. HLA class I and class II types, where available, came from metadata supplied by the sample provider rather than from assay-based typing.

Study-wide conclusions, independent of this receptor: Clinical and demographic metadata were provided uncurated, with the amount varying by source and participant.

Reading from cysteine to phenylalanine, the CDR3 counts 16 amino acids. Just CDR3 DNA is preserved here, 48 bases in frame from base 1. Trimming takes 1 base from V and 5 bases from J, and the germline ends sit 15 bases apart. Sequences LGHDT (CDR1) and YNNKEL (CDR2) are obtained from the germline V gene (reference sequence). To note about this clone: Its antigen is unknown. One base away there is no much larger clone; base qualities are not given.

Collaborating institutions collected whole blood in K2EDTA tubes following their own protocols. For TCRbeta analysis, collaborators shipped samples as frozen whole blood, isolated PBMCs, or DNA extracted from either of those sample types. TCRbeta CDR3 regions were amplified from genomic DNA by means of the immunoSEQ Assay, a bias-controlled multiplex PCR. Per the original workflow: The number of nucleated cells in each sample was estimated by amplification of reference gene primers within the assay. Sequence reads were collapsed and filtered to measure the absolute abundance of every unique TCRbeta CDR3 rearrangement. For each sample, productive Simpson clonality was calculated by taking the square root of Simpson's diversity index across productive rearrangements. Sourced from immuneACCESS, this table was stored by TCRdb with only in-frame sequences that have V and J called. A share of the clones is absent; for the studies checked, an unresolved V gene accounts for under half, and the remainder has no known explanation. That table gives V, J and clone size, and the DNA gave D and trimming. Recorded for this sample are 140,000 or so clones; roughly 80% of them occurred a single time. Of the sample, approximately 3% is held by the ten largest clones.

Sequencing was carried out using peripheral blood. Rearrangement joined TRBV3-1 (or the pseudogene TRBV3-2) to TRBJ2-1, with a tentative D gene TRBD2 over 7 matching bases. The sequence came from a woman over 75 with acute or convalescent COVID-19. CDR3 reads: CASSQGGEGGHNEQFF. The nucleotide sequence is TGTGCCAGCAGCCAAGGAGGGGAGGGGGGGCACAATGAGCAGTTCTTC.